Sequencing of this T cell receptor beta chain was carried out in a study of cytomegalovirus exposure and HLA in healthy donors. Study-level information: Assignment to the Caucasian-associated ancestry cluster applied to more than 75% of the approximately 390 genotyped donors. Study-level findings and limits: An apparent linkage of common viral pathogens to several of the most significant clusters emerged in a later analysis. Later on, an analysis tied approximately 17,000 TCR beta sequences to HLA alleles at 0.05 false discovery rate.

In the PCR, 60 Vbeta and 13 Jbeta primers were used. Produced via immunoSEQ multiplex PCR; TCRdb's table is partial and in-frame only. The sample shows around 160,000 clones, about four fifths of them seen only once. The CDR3 sequence is 17 residues long. With 0 bases removed from V and 7 bases from J, the gap between germline ends came to 19 bases. Germline-derived CDR1 and CDR2 are LGHNA and YNFKEQ. On this clone: Its antigen is not known.

The source is a male donor in good health and CMV-seropositive. The chain is built from TRBV4-2 and TRBJ2-1; TRBD2 might be the D (6 bases). The sequenced material came from PBMCs. The CDR3 region has the DNA TGTGCCAGCAGCCAAGATCTTCGGGTTGGGGGGTCGAATGAGCAGTTCTTC. This encodes CASSQDLRVGGSNEQFF.